Listed here are 26 T cell receptor beta chains from one sample, sequenced in a study of blood T cell repertoires in COVID-19 (dated by TCRdb to 2020 to 2022). Libraries came from the immunoSEQ multiplex PCR assay. TCRdb mirrors the immuneACCESS table, restricted to in-frame sequences. Some clones are absent from its copies; in checked studies, under half trace to an unresolved V gene, and the reason for the others is unknown. The sample contains 150,000 or so clones, roughly 77% of them found a single time. The ten biggest clones cover 4% to 5% of the sample. The sequencing sample was made of peripheral blood. These receptors were obtained from a woman in her seventies with COVID-19, enrolled during active disease.

The V gene is TRBV6-5, the J gene TRBJ1-3; a possible D gene is TRBD1 (5 bases). The CDR3 sequence is 14 residues long. The germline V gene has CDR1 MNHEY and CDR2 SVGAGI. V was pared by 8 bases and J by 6 bases, with 17 bases between. The CDR3 DNA is TGTGCCAGCTGCCCGGGGGGAGGTGCAAACACCATATATTTT. Translated: CASCPGGGANTIYF.

CDR3 nucleotides: TGTGCCAGTGGGGTAGCGGGGGAGACCCAGTACTTC. Encoded protein: CASGVAGETQYF. This chain uses TRBV19 with TRBJ2-5; 8 bases are shared with TRBD2. The CDR3 spans 12 residues. V gave up 8 bases and J gave up 5 bases; unmatched junction bases: 4. Per the germline V gene, CDR1 is LNHDA and CDR2 is SQIVND (reference sequence).

The chain combines TRBV18 with TRBJ2-7, with TRBD1 as a possible D gene (5 bases). V lost 2 bases and J lost 2, with 16 bases in between. This CDR3 spans 16 amino acids. Germline CDR1 KGHSH, CDR2 LQKENI. This CDR3 is CASSPRQRGSAYEQYF. DNA of the CDR3: TGTGCCAGCTCACCAAGGCAAAGGGGTTCAGCCTACGAGCAGTACTTC.

The genes are TRBV7-2 and TRBJ1-2; the match to TRBD1 covers 9 bases. J lost 2 bases, V lost 3 bases, and 1 base had no gene match. The CDR3 loop spans 14 amino acids. Germline CDR1 is SGHTA and CDR2 is FQGNSA. CDR3 DNA: TGTGCCAGCAGCTTGGACAGGGGAAACTATGGCTACACCTTC. This sequence encodes CASSLDRGNYGYTF.

This chain uses TRBV5-6 with TRBJ2-1, with 7 nucleotides matching TRBD1. J gave up 9 bases and V 4 bases, and 10 bases lay outside the gene matches. Germline lookup yields CDR1 SGHDT and CDR2 YYEEEE. The CDR3 is 14 residues long. CDR3 in DNA: TGTGCCAGCAGCGCTAGACAGGGACGGGGTGAGCAGTTCTTC. It translates to CASSARQGRGEQFF.

This chain uses TRBV5-5 with TRBJ1-2, with a possible D match to TRBD1 (6 bases). Germline lookup yields CDR1 SGHKS and CDR2 YYEKEE (reference sequence). The germline V and J ends were trimmed by 4 bases and 1 base, with 14 bases remaining between them. CDR3 length: 15 residues. DNA of the CDR3: TGTGCCAGCAGCCCAGGGGACAACCTTAACTATGGCTACACCTTC. Translating it yields CASSPGDNLNYGYTF.

This clone was found many times. This chain uses TRBV19 with TRBJ1-3; 9 bases are a match to TRBD1. This CDR3 has 16 residues. The ends lost 3 bases at V and 2 bases at J; junction bases unmatched: 5. Per germline, CDR1 LNHDA and CDR2 SQIVND (reference sequence). CDR3 DNA sequence: TGTGCCAGTAGTATTAAACAGGGGGCGCCTGGAAACACCATATATTTT. Protein sequence: CASSIKQGAPGNTIYF.

Remarks on this clone: This sample also contains other DNA sequences that code for the same CDR3. This chain connects TRBV6-4 to TRBJ2-3, with 7 positions matching TRBD2. Germline trimming cut 3 bases from V and 1 base from J; bases unmatched to any gene: 1. Germline V gene sequence: CDR1 MRHNA, CDR2 SNTAGT. The CDR3 is made up of 14 amino acids. The CDR3 sequence: CASSEAGGTDTQYF. As DNA, the CDR3 is TGTGCCAGCAGTGAGGCGGGGGGCACAGATACGCAGTATTTT.

The chain couples TRBV27 to TRBJ1-2, with D perhaps TRBD1 (6 bases). Germline V gene sequence: CDR1 MNHEY, CDR2 SMNVEV (reference sequence). This CDR3 region has 15 residues. Trimming pared 0 bases from V and 2 bases from J, leaving 10 bases between. CDR3 sequence (DNA): TGTGCCAGCAGTTTATCGGGAGGGGGGAACTATGGCTACACCTTC. Its protein product is CASSLSGGGNYGYTF.

V is TRBV4-2 and J is TRBJ2-5; 9 bases map to TRBD2. V was pared by 1 base and J by 1 base, with 7 bases of the junction left unmatched. Germline lookup yields CDR1 LGHNA and CDR2 YNFKEQ. There are 17 residues in the CDR3. CDR3 sequence reads: CASSQAGGGGAQETQYF. CDR3 bases: TGTGCCAGCAGCCAAGCGGGCGGCGGGGGGGCCCAAGAGACCCAGTACTTC.

The V call is TRBV2, the J call TRBJ2-7, with D possibly being TRBD1 (6 bases). Germline values: CDR1 SNHLY, CDR2 FYNNEI. The CDR3 runs to 14 residues. Deletions cut 4 bases from V and 3 bases from J, with 13 bases between. In nucleotides, the CDR3 is TGTGCCAGCAGTGGGTTGACAGGTTACTACGAGCAGTACTTC. The encoded protein is CASSGLTGYYEQYF.

V usage is TRBV5-1 and J usage is TRBJ2-1; 13 nucleotides line up with TRBD2. CDR1 is SGHRS and CDR2 is YFSETQ in the germline V gene. The V segment lost 4 bases and the J segment 9 bases; nucleotides outside the gene matches: 7. The CDR3 is 15 amino acids. CDR3 residues: CASSPTSGGDFEQFF. In nucleotides, the CDR3 is TGCGCCAGCAGCCCCACTAGCGGGGGGGATTTTGAGCAGTTCTTC. The full variable domain, rest sourced from reference TRBV5-1 and TRBJ2-1, is KAGVTQTPRYLIKTRGQQVTLSCSPISGHRSVSWYQQTPGQGLQFLFEYFSETQRNKGNFPGRFSGRQFSNSRSEMNVSTLELGDSALYLCASSPTSGGDFEQFFGPGTRLTVL.

This chain joins TRBV3-1 (or the pseudogene TRBV3-2) and TRBJ1-1; possibly TRBD1 for D (5 bases). Trimming pared 5 bases from V and 10 bases from J, leaving 20 bases between. The CDR3 totals 14 residues. In germline, CDR1 is LGHDT, CDR2 YNNKEL (reference sequence). The CDR3 nucleotides read TGTGCCAGCAGCAAAGCAGGGCAGGGCCCCCCAGCTTTCTTT. Translating it yields CASSKAGQGPPAFF.

This clone came up a few times. The chain uses TRBV5-4 and TRBJ2-7; TRBD2 matches 7 bases. In germline, CDR1 is SGHNT, CDR2 YYREEE (reference sequence). The V segment lost 2 bases and the J segment 0 bases; nucleotides outside the gene matches: 14. The CDR3 consists of 18 residues. In DNA form, the CDR3 reads TGTGCCAGCAGCTTATCCTATGGGGGGAAGCGGGACTCCTACGAGCAGTACTTC. Amino acid sequence: CASSLSYGGKRDSYEQYF.

This sequence joins TRBV3-1 (or the pseudogene TRBV3-2) and TRBJ2-7; D gene ambiguous. The CDR3 loop spans 11 amino acids. Trimming removed 5 bases from V and 7 bases from J, with 9 bases in between. Germline lookup yields CDR1 LGHDT and CDR2 YNNKEL (reference sequence). CDR3 region: CASSGAWEQYF. As DNA, the CDR3 is TGTGCCAGCAGCGGAGCTTGGGAGCAGTACTTC.

The J gene is TRBJ2-2, the V gene TRBV5-6; a weak D match, TRBD1 (6 bases). V lost 4 bases, J lost 6 bases, and 10 bases lay in between. Germline CDR1 reads SGHDT; CDR2 reads YYEEEE. The CDR3 consists of 13 residues. CDR3 nucleotides: TGTGCCAGCAGCCGGACAGATTCCGGGGAGCTGTTTTTT. Amino acids: CASSRTDSGELFF.

V usage is TRBV4-2 and J usage is TRBJ2-2, with D possibly matching TRBD2 (6 bases). The germline V gene encodes CDR1 LGHNA and CDR2 YNFKEQ. V lost 1 base, J lost 4 bases, and 13 bases lay in between. The CDR3 contains 16 residues. The CDR3 sequence is CASSQVGGAGTGELFF. The CDR3 region has the DNA TGTGCCAGCAGCCAAGTAGGAGGGGCGGGCACCGGGGAGCTGTTTTTT.

V usage is TRBV5-1 and J usage is TRBJ1-2; tentatively, D is TRBD1 (6 bases). V lost 5 bases and J lost 4, with 12 bases in between. Per the germline V gene, CDR1 is SGHRS and CDR2 is YFSETQ. The CDR3 extends over 13 amino acids. CDR3 in amino acids: CASRSTGRYGYTF. The DNA for the CDR3 is TGCGCCAGCAGGTCGACAGGCCGCTATGGCTACACCTTC.

V gene TRBV5-1 combines with J gene TRBJ1-1, with D possibly matching TRBD1 (6 bases). There are 12 residues in the CDR3. Germline V gene lookup returns CDR1 SGHRS and CDR2 YFSETQ. Trimming pared 2 bases from V and 11 bases from J, leaving 13 bases between. As DNA, the CDR3 is TGCGCCAGCAGCTTACAGGGTGATATTGCTTTCTTT. Residues: CASSLQGDIAFF.

This chain joins TRBV2 and TRBJ2-5; 7 positions match TRBD2. This CDR3 contains 13 residues. Trimming took 4 bases from V and 2 from J; bases not matched to a gene: 1. Per the germline V gene, CDR1 is SNHLY and CDR2 is FYNNEI. The CDR3 DNA follows: TGTGCCAGCAGTGGCGGGAGACAAGAGACCCAGTACTTC. This translates into CASSGGRQETQYF.

The rearrangement links TRBV7-8 to TRBJ1-5, with TRBD1 matching 7 bases. The CDR3 has 16 residues. Per the germline V gene, CDR1 is SGHVS and CDR2 is FQNEAQ. Unmatched junction bases numbered 10, after V lost 5 bases and J lost 3 bases. CDR3 region: CASSKSTDRNNQPQHF. CDR3 nucleotide sequence: TGTGCCAGCAGCAAAAGCACGGACAGGAACAATCAGCCCCAGCATTTT.

The rearrangement links TRBV7-2 to TRBJ2-1, with a tentative D call TRBD1 (6 bases). CDR1 is SGHTA, CDR2 FQGNSA, per germline. This CDR3 is built from 14 residues. Trimming took 5 bases from V and 4 from J, leaving 12 bases between them. The CDR3 sequence: CASSRETGYNEQFF. In DNA form, the CDR3 reads TGTGCCAGCAGCCGGGAAACAGGGTACAATGAGCAGTTCTTC.

This chain uses TRBV5-6 with TRBJ2-7; D is undetermined. The CDR3 loop spans 13 amino acids. The germline CDR1 and CDR2 sequences are SGHDT and YYEEEE. V lost 0 bases and J 7 bases, leaving 11 bases between the germline ends. The DNA of the CDR3 is TGTGCCAGCAGCTTGGCCGGGTTAGAAGAGCAGTACTTC. Its protein is CASSLAGLEEQYF. The full variable domain, with the rest looked up from reference TRBV5-6 and TRBJ2-7, is DAGVTQSPTHLIKTRGQQVTLRCSPKSGHDTVSWYQQALGQGPQFIFQYYEEEERQRGNFPDRFSGHQFPNYSSELNVNALLLGDSALYLCASSLAGLEEQYFGPGTRLTVT.

The J gene is TRBJ2-7, the V gene TRBV13, with TRBD2 matching 9 bases. The germline CDR1 and CDR2 sequences are PRHDT and FYEKMQ (reference sequence). After removal of 5 bases from V and 0 bases from J, the junction contained 11 bases not matched to a gene. CDR3 length: 17 residues. The CDR3, as DNA: TGTGCCAGCAGCCGTGGCTTGGCGGGGGGGAGCTCCTACGAGCAGTACTTC. As protein: CASSRGLAGGSSYEQYF.

The chain employs TRBV5-6 and TRBJ1-3; D gene uncertain. Germline V gene data show CDR1 as SGHDT and CDR2 as YYEEEE. This CDR3 spans 15 amino acids. V lost 0 bases and J lost 2, with 9 bases in between. The CDR3 sequence: CASSLVGSAGNTIYF. In nucleotides, the CDR3 is TGTGCCAGCAGCTTGGTTGGCTCCGCTGGAAACACCATATATTTT.

This rearrangement joins TRBV18 to TRBJ1-5, with D tentatively TRBD1 (5 bases). The germline V gene has CDR1 KGHSH and CDR2 LQKENI. Trimming shortened V by 2 bases and J by 4 bases, and 12 bases separated the two germline ends. This CDR3 comprises 15 residues. This chain's CDR3 is CASSPSAGPNQPQHF. Written as DNA, the CDR3 is TGTGCCAGCTCACCATCGGCAGGGCCAAATCAGCCCCAGCATTTT.